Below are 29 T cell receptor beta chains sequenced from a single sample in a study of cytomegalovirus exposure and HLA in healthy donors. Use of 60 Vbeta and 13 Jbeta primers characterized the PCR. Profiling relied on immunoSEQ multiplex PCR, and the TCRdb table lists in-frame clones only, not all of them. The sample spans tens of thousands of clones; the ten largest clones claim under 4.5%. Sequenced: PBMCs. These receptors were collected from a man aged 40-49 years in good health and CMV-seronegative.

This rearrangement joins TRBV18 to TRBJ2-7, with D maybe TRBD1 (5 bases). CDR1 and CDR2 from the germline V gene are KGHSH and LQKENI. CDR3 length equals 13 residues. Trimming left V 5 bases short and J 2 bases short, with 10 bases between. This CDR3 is CASSTTGPYEQYF. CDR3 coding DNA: TGTGCCAGCTCAACAACAGGTCCCTACGAGCAGTACTTC. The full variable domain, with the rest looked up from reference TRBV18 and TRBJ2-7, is NAGVMQNPRHLVRRRGQEARLRCSPMKGHSHVYWYRQLPEEGLKFMVYLQKENIIDESGMPKERFSAEFPKEGPSILRIQQVVRGDSAAYFCASSTTGPYEQYFGPGTRLTVT.

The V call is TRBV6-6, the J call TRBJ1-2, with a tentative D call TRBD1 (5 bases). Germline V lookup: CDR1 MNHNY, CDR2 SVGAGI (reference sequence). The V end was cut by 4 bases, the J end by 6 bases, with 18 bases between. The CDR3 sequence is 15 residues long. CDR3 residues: CASSSLATGLDGYTF. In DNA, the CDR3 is TGTGCCAGCAGTTCCCTAGCGACGGGGCTGGATGGCTACACCTTC.

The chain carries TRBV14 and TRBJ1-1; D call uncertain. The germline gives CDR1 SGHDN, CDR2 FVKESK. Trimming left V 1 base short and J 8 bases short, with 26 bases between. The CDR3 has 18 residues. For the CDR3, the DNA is TGTGCCAGCAGCCAAGGGCCCCCCGGATCATGGGCAGTGCTAGAAGCTTTCTTT. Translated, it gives CASSQGPPGSWAVLEAFF.

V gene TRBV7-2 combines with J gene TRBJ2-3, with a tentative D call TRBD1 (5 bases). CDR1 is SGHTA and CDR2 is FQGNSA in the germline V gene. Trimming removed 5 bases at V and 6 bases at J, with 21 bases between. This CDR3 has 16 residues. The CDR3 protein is CASSPRPRGSGDTQYF. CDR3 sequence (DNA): TGTGCCAGCAGCCCAAGACCAAGGGGATCTGGGGATACGCAGTATTTT.

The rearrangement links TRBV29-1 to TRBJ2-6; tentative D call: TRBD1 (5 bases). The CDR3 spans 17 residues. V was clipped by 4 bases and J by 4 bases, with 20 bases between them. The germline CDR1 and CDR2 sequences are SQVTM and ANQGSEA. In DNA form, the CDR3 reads TGCAGCGTTGTAGTTTTTGGGGCTGGGTCCGGGGCCAACGTCCTGACTTTC. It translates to CSVVVFGAGSGANVLTF. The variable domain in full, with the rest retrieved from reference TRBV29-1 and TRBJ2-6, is SAVISQKPSRDICQRGTSLTIQCQVDSQVTMMFWYRQQPGQSLTLIATANQGSEATYESGFVIDKFPISRPNLTFSTLTVSNMSPEDSSIYLCSVVVFGAGSGANVLTFGAGSRLTVL.

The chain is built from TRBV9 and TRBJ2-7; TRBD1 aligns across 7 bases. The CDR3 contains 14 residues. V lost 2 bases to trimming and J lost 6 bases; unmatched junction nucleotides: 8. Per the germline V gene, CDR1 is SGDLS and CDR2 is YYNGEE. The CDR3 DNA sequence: TGTGCCAGCAGCGTTAGGACAGGCCAAACCGAGCAGTACTTC. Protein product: CASSVRTGQTEQYF.

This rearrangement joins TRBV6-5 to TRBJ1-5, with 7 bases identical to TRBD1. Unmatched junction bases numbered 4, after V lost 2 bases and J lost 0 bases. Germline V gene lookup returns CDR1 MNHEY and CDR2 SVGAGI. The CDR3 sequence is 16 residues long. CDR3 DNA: TGTGCCAGCAGTTACGATCCAGGGGGTAGCAATCAGCCCCAGCATTTT. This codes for CASSYDPGGSNQPQHF.

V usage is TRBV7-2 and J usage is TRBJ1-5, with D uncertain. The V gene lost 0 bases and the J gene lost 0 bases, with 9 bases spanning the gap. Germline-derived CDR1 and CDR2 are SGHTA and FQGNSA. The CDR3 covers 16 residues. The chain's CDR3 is CASSLAPEYSNQPQHF. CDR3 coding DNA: TGTGCCAGCAGCTTAGCGCCGGAGTATAGCAATCAGCCCCAGCATTTT.

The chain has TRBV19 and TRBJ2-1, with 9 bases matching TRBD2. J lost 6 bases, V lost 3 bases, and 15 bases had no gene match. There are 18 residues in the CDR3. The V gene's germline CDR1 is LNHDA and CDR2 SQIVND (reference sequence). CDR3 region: CASSIETSGTTYINEQFF. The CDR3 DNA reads TGTGCCAGTAGTATCGAGACTAGCGGTACGACCTACATCAATGAGCAGTTCTTC.

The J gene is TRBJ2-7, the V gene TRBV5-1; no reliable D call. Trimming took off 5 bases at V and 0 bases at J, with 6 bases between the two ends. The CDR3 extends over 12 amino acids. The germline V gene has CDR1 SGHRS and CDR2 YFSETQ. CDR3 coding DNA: TGCGCCAGCAGAATCGGCTCCTACGAGCAGTACTTC. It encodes CASRIGSYEQYF.

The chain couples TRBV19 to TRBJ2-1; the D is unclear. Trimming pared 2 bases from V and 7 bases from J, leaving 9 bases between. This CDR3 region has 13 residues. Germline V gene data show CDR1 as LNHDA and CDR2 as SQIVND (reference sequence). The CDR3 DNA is TGTGCCAGTAGTATAAGCTGGGCGAATGAGCAGTTCTTC. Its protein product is CASSISWANEQFF.

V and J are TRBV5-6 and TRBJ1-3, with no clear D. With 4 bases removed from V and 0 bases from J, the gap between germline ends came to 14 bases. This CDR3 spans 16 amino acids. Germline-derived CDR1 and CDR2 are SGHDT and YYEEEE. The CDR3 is CASSPAGIISGNTIYF. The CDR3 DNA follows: TGTGCCAGCAGCCCGGCGGGGATCATCTCTGGAAACACCATATATTTT.

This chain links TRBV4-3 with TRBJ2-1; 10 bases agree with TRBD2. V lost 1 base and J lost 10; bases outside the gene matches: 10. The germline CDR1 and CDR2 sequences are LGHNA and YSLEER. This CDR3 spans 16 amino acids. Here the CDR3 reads CASSQGFLAGEGEQFF. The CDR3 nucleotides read TGCGCCAGCAGCCAAGGGTTTCTAGCGGGAGAGGGGGAGCAGTTCTTC.

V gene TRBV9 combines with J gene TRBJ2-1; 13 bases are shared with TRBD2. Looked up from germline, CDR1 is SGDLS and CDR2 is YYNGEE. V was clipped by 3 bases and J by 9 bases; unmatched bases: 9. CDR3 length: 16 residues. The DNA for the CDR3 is TGTGCCAGCAGCGGGGGGGGACTAGCGGGAACGGGTGAGCAGTTCTTC. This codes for CASSGGGLAGTGEQFF. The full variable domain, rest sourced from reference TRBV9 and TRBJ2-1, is DSGVTQTPKHLITATGQRVTLRCSPRSGDLSVYWYQQSLDQGLQFLIQYYNGEERAKGNILERFSAQQFPDLHSELNLSSLELGDSALYFCASSGGGLAGTGEQFFGPGTRLTVL.

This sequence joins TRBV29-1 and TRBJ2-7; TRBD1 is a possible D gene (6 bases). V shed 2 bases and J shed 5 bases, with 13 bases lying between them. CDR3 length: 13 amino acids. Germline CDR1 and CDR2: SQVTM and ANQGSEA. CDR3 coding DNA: TGCAGCGTTGAAAGGTTACAGGGAGACGAGCAGTACTTC. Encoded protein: CSVERLQGDEQYF.

For the CDR3, the DNA is TGTGCCAGCAGTGACACTTTATCCTCACTCAATGAGCAGTTCTTC. Translating gives CASSDTLSSLNEQFF. The V call is TRBV25-1, the J call TRBJ2-1; D is undetermined. The CDR3 has 15 residues. Germline loops: CDR1 MGHDK, CDR2 SYGVNS. Between the trimmed V and J ends, which lost 3 bases and 6 bases, there was a span of 15 bases.

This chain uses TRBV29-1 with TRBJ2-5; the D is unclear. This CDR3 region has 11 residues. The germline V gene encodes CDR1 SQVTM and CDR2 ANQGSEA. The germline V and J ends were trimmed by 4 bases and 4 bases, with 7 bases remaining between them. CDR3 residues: CSVVGRETQYF. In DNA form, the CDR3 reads TGCAGCGTTGTTGGGCGAGAGACCCAGTACTTC.

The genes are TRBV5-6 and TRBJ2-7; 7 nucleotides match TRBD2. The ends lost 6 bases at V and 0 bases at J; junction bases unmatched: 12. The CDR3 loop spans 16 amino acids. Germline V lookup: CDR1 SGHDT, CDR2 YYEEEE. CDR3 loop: CASTWGRAGFSYEQYF. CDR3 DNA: TGTGCCAGCACCTGGGGGAGGGCAGGTTTCTCCTACGAGCAGTACTTC.

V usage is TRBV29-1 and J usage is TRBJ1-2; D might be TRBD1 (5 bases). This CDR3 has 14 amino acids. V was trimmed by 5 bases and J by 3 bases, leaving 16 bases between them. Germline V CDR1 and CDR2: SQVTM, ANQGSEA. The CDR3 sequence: CSVPFGVGDYGYTF. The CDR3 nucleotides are TGCAGCGTTCCCTTTGGTGTAGGGGACTATGGCTACACCTTC.

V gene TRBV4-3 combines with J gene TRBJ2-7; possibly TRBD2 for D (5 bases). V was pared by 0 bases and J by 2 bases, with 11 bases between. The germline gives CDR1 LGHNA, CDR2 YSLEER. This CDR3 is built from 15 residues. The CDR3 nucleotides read TGCGCCAGCAGCCAAGATACGGGGTTCCCCTACGAGCAGTACTTC. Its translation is CASSQDTGFPYEQYF.

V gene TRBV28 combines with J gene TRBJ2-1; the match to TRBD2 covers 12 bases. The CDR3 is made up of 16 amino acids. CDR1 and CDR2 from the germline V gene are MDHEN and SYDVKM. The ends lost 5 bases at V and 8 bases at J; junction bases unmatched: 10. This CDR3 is CASSGASGRAMDEQFF. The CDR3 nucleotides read TGTGCCAGCAGTGGGGCTAGCGGGAGGGCCATGGATGAGCAGTTCTTC.

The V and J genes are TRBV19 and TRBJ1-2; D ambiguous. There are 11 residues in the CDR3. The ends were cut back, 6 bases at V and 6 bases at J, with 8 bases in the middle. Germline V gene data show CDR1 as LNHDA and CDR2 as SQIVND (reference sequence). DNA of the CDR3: TGTGCCAGTAGATGGGAGAATGGCTACACCTTC. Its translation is CASRWENGYTF.

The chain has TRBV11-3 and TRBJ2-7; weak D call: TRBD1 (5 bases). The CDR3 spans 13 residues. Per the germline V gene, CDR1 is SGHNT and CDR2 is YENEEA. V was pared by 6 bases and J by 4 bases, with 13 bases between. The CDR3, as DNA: TGTGCCAGCAGTTCTCAGGGTGGTTACGAGCAGTACTTC. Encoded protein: CASSSQGGYEQYF.

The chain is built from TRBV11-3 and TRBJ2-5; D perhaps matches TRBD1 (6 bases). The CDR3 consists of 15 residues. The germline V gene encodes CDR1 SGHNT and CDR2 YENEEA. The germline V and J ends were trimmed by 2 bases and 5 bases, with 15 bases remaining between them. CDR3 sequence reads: CASSLPGHLIETQYF. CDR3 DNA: TGTGCCAGCAGCTTACCGGGACATTTAATTGAGACCCAGTACTTC.

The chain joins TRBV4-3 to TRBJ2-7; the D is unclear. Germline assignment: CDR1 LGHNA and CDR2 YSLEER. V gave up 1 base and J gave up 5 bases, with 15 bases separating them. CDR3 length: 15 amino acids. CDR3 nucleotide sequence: TGCGCCAGCAGCCAAGCGTTACATCTCCAAAACGAGCAGTACTTC. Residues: CASSQALHLQNEQYF.

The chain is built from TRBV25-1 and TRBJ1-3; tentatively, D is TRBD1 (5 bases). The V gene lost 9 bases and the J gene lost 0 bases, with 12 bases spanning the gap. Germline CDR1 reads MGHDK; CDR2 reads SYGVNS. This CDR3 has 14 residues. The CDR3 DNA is TGTGCCAGTCAAACAACAGGCTCTGGAAACACCATATATTTT. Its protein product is CASQTTGSGNTIYF.

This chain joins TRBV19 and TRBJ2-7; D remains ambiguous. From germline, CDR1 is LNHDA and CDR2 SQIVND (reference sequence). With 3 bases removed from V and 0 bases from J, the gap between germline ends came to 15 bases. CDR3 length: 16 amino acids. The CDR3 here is CASSISGAFSSYEQYF. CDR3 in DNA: TGTGCCAGTAGTATCAGTGGAGCGTTTAGCTCCTACGAGCAGTACTTC.

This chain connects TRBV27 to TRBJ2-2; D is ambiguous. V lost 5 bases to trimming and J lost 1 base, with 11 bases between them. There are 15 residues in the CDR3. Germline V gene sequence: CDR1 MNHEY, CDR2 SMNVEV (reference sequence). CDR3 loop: CASSPRAGNTGELFF. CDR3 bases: TGTGCCAGCAGTCCTCGAGCAGGGAACACCGGGGAGCTGTTTTTT.

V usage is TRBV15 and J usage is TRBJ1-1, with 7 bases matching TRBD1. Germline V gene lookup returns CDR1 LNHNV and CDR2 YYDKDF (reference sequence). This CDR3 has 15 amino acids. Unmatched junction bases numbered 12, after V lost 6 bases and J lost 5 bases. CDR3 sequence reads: CATRSRQGIRTEAFF. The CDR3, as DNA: TGTGCCACCAGATCTCGACAGGGAATCAGGACTGAAGCTTTCTTT.